This T cell receptor (beta chain) was obtained from a study of T cell repertoires in cytomegalovirus infection (dated by TCRdb to the late 2010s). For the wider study: The peptide stimulations were aimed at well-studied HLA-B-restricted epitopes as well as recently identified HLA-C-restricted CMV epitopes, whose presentation resists viral immunomodulation. Because public TCR beta signatures pointed to carriage of CMV infection together with the matching HLA type, the HLA type of each donor mattered for the analysis. The paper's findings and limits, for the study overall: The ex vivo response was dominated by HLA-C-restricted CMV-specific TCR beta clonotypes, which also provided the single most frequent clonotype in two of eight donors. In both this cohort and an independent cohort of some 350 donors, the cumulative frequency of public TCR beta family members distinguished carriers of CMV infection plus the relevant HLA type.

The sample's treatment or condition, from its label and the paper: in vitro stimulation with specific CMV peptide epitopes to enrich CMV-specific T cells. Cut back by 3 bases and 5 bases, the V and J ends lie 14 bases apart. From cysteine to phenylalanine, the CDR3 is 14 amino acids long. Just CDR3 DNA is preserved here, 42 bases in frame from base 1. CDR1 and CDR2 are drawn from the germline V gene (reference sequence): SGHNT, YYREEE. TCRdb records Illumina HiSeq 1500 as the sequencer. TCRdb reanalyzed the raw reads on its own, using fastp at Q25 for trimming and MiXCR for clone calling, and kept in-frame beta chains. Rows are unified per CDR3 protein, each entry keeping the most common DNA and genes. The sample table shows 550,000 to 700,000 distinct CDR3 sequences, and 35% to 50% are seen once. About half of the sample belongs to the ten largest clones. This clonotype was seen just once. This receptor's antigen is unknown. Base qualities are missing; no much larger clone stands one base away. One read amounts to weak evidence.

The clonotype was recovered from a human donor in good health (CMV status not recorded). Some clones in this sample may be carry-over from other donors' samples. The chain employs TRBV5-4 and TRBJ2-5, with TRBD1 as a weak D call on 6 bases. The sequencing used cultured PBMCs, collected from culture after CMV antigen stimulation. This receptor has the CDR3 CASSSEIGGETQYF. The nucleotide sequence is TGTGCCAGCAGCTCAGAGATAGGGGGTGAGACCCAGTACTTC.